The TCR beta chain under discussion was sequenced for a study of T cell responses to AZD1222 COVID-19 vaccine. Study as a whole: Second-dose intervals near 4 or 12 weeks were combined. General study findings and limits: Repertoires were sampled only after the peak T cell response. White British people made up most donors, females outnumbered males, and clonal diversity was possibly underestimated.

The germline CDR1 and CDR2 sequences are KGHDR and SFDVKD. The CDR3 totals 15 residues. J lost 1 base, V lost 9 bases, and 7 bases had no gene match. Repertoires were generated with immunoSEQ multiplex PCR, while TCRdb's copy carries only in-frame clones and drops some. Of 140,000 or so clones in the sample, roughly 89% are singletons; the top ten hold approximately 1.5%. Of note for this clone: Its antigen is as yet unknown. Other nucleotide sequences from this sample produce the same CDR3.

This receptor was taken from an adult in good health. The starting material was peripheral blood, obtained on day 0 of AZD1222 vaccination. The chain combines TRBV24-1 with TRBJ2-3; TRBD1 agrees at 9 bases. In DNA, the CDR3 is TGTGCCACCTCGCCGGGACAGGGTCGCACAGATACGCAGTATTTT. Amino acid sequence: CATSPGQGRTDTQYF.